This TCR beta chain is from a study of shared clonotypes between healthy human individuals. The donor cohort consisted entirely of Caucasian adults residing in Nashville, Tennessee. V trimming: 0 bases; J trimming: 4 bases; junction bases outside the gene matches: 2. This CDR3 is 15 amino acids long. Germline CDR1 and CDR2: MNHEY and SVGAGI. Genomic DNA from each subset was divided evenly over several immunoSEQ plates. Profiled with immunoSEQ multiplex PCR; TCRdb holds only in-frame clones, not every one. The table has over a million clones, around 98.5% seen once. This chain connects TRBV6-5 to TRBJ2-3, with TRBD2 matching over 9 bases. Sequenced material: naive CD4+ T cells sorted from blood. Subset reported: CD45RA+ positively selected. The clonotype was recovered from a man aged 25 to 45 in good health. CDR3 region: CASSYSGLASDTQYF. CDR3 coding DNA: TGTGCCAGCAGTTACTCGGGACTAGCATCAGATACGCAGTATTTT.